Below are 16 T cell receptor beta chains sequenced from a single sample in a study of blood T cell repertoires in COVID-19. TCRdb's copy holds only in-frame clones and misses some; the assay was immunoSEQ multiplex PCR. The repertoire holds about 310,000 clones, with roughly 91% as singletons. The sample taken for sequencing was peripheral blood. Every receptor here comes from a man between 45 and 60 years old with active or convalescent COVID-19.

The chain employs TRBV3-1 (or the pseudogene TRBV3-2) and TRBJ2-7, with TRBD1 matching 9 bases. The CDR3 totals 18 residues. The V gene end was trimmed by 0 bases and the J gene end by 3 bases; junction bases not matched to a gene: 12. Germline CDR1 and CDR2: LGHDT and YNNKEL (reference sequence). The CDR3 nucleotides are TGTGCCAGCAGCCAAGAAAGCTGGGCAGGACAGGGGCTCTACGAGCAGTACTTC. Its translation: CASSQESWAGQGLYEQYF.

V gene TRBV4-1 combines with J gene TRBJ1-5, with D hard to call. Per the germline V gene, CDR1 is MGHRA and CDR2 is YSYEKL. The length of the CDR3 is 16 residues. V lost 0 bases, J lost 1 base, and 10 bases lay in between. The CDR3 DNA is TGCGCCAGCAGCCAAGATGGGCAGCCCAGCAATCAGCCCCAGCATTTT. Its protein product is CASSQDGQPSNQPQHF.

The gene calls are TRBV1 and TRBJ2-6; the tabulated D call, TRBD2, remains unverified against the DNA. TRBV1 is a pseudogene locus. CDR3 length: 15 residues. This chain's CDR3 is CTSRWSCSRANVLTF. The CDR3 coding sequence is TGCACCAGCAGGTGGTCATGTAGTCGGGCCAACGTCCTGACTTTC.

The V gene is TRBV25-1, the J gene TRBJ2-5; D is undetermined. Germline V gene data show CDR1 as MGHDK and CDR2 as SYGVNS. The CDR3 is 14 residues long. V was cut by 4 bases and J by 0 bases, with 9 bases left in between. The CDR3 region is CASSAQPYQETQYF. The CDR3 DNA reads TGTGCCAGCAGTGCACAGCCTTACCAAGAGACCCAGTACTTC.

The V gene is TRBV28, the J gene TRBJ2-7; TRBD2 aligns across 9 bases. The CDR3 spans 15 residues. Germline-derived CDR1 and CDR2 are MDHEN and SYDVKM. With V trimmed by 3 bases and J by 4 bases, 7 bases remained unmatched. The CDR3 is CASSFRGRASYEQYF. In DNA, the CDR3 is TGTGCCAGCAGTTTTCGCGGGAGGGCCTCTTACGAGCAGTACTTC.

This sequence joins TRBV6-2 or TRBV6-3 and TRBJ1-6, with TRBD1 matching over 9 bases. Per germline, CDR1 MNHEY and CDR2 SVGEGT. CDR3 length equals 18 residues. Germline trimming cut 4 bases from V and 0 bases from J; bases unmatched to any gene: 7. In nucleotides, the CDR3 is TGTGCCAGCAGTTCCCGGGACAGGGCGAGCTCCTATAATTCACCCCTCCACTTT. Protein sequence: CASSSRDRASSYNSPLHF.

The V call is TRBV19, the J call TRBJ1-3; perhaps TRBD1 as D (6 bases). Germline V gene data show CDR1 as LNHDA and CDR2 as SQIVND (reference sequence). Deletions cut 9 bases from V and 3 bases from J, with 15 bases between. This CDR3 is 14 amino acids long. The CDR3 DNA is TGTGCCAGCGGTTCGGACAGCCTTGGAAACACCATATATTTT. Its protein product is CASGSDSLGNTIYF. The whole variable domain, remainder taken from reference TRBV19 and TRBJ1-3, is DGGITQSPKYLFRKEGQNVTLSCEQNLNHDAMYWYRQDPGQGLRLIYYSQIVNDFQKGDIAEGYSVSREKKESFPLTVTSAQKNPTAFYLCASGSDSLGNTIYFGEGSWLTVV.

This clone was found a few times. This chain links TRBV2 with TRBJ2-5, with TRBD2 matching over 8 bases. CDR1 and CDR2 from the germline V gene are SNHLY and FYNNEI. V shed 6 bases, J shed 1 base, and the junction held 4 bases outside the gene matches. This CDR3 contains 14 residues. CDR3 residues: CASRPTSGQETQYF. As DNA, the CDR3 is TGTGCCAGCAGACCCACTAGCGGCCAAGAGACCCAGTACTTC.

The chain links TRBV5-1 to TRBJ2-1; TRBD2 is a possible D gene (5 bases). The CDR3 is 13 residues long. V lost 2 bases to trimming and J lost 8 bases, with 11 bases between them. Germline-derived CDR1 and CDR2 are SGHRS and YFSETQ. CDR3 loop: CASSFTSRDEQFF. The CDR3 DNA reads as TGCGCCAGCAGCTTTACTTCGCGGGATGAGCAGTTCTTC.

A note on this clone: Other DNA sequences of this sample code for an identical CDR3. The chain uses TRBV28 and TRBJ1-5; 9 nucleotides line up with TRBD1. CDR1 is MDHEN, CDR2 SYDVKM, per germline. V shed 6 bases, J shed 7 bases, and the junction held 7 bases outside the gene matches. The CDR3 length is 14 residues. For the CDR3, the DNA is TGTGCCAGCAGCCTCACAGGGGGCGGACAGCCCCAGCATTTT. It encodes CASSLTGGGQPQHF. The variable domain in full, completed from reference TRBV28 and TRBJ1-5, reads DVKVTQSSRYLVKRTGEKVFLECVQDMDHENMFWYRQDPGLGLRLIYFSYDVKMKEKGDIPEGYSVSREKKERFSLILESASTNQTSMYLCASSLTGGGQPQHFGDGTRLSIL.

In DNA form, the CDR3 reads TGTGCCAGCAGTCGGACAGCCCTCGAGGGCTACACCTTC. This translates into CASSRTALEGYTF. The genes are TRBV6-6 and TRBJ1-2; D perhaps matches TRBD1 (6 bases). The CDR3 runs 13 residues. Germline V CDR1 and CDR2: MNHNY, SVGAGI (reference sequence). The V end was cut by 5 bases, the J end by 8 bases, with 15 bases between.

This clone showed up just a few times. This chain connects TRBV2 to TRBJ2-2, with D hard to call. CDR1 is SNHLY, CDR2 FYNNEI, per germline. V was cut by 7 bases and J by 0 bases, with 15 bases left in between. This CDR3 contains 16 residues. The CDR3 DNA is TGTGCCAGCACCAAAGCCCGCATCGCGAACACCGGGGAGCTGTTTTTT. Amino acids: CASTKARIANTGELFF.

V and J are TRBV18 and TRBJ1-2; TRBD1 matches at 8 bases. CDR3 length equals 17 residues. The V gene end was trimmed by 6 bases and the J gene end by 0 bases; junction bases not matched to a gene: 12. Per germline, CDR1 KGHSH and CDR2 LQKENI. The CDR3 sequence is CASSPSSDRGANYGYTF. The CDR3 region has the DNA TGTGCCAGCTCCCCAAGCTCCGACAGGGGAGCTAACTATGGCTACACCTTC. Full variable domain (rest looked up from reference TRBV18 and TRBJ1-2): NAGVMQNPRHLVRRRGQEARLRCSPMKGHSHVYWYRQLPEEGLKFMVYLQKENIIDESGMPKERFSAEFPKEGPSILRIQQVVRGDSAAYFCASSPSSDRGANYGYTFGSGTRLTVV.

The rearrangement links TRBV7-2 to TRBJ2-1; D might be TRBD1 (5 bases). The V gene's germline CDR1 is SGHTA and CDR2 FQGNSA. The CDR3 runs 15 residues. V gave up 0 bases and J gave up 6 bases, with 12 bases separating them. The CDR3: CASSLAGSRGNEQFF. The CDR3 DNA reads TGTGCCAGCAGCTTAGCCGGCTCAAGGGGCAATGAGCAGTTCTTC.

CDR3 in amino acids: CASSPQGMGQETQYF. CDR3 DNA: TGTGCCAGCAGTCCACAGGGTATGGGTCAAGAGACCCAGTACTTC. The chain uses TRBV6-5 and TRBJ2-5, with D perhaps matching TRBD1 (6 bases). This CDR3 has 15 residues. V was trimmed by 5 bases and J by 2 bases, leaving 15 bases between them. Germline V gives CDR1 MNHEY, CDR2 SVGAGI.

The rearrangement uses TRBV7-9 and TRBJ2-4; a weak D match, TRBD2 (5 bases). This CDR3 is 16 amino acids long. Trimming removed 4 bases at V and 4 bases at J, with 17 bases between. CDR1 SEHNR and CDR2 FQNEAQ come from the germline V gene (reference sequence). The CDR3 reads CASSSNVLGAKNIQYF. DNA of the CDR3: TGTGCCAGCAGCTCAAACGTACTAGGCGCTAAAAACATTCAGTACTTC.